Listed below are T cell receptor beta chains from one sample, sequenced in a study of spatial heterogeneity in lung cancer. MiXCR, run by TCRdb on the 5' RACE reads, gives a single entry per CDR3 protein. The data contain tens of thousands of distinct CDR3 sequences, less than 9% of them singletons. Sequenced here: PBMCs, sampled at surgery. The receptors stem from a female donor with early-stage non-small cell lung cancer. CDR3s include the opening cysteine and the closing phenylalanine or tryptophan.

>TRBV10-3|TRBJ1-6
CAISEFLDRVNSPLHF
>TRBV6-2/TRBV6-3|TRBJ1-2
CASSYRRSYTF
>TRBV9|TRBJ2-1
CASSFLGLYNEQFF
>TRBV2|TRBJ2-7
CASSVLYEQYF
>TRBV18|TRBJ1-1
CASSPHITANTEAFF
>TRBV3-1|TRBJ1-1
CASSQDVSTEAFF
>TRBV12-3/TRBV12-4|TRBJ2-1
CASSLSVEQFF
>TRBV3-1|TRBJ2-7
CASSQDLGQGRNEQYF
>TRBV3-1|TRBJ1-6
CASSPLQGPLHF
>TRBV28|TRBJ1-5
CASRNRDRGNQPQHF